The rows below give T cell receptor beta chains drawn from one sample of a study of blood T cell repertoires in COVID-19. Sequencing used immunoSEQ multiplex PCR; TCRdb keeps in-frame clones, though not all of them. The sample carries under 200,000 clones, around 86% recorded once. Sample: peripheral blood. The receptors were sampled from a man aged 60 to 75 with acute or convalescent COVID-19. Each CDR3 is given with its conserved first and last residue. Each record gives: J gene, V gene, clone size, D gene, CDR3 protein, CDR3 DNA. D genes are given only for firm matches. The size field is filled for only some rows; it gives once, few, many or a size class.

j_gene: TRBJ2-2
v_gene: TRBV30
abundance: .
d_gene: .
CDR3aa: CAWTPRLAGKGELFF
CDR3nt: TGTGCCTGGACCCCCCGGCTAGCCGGGAAGGGGGAGCTGTTTTTT

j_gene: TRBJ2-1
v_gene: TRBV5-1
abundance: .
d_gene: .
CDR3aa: CASSLPQNEQFF
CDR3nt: TGCGCCAGCAGCTTGCCGCAGAATGAGCAGTTCTTC

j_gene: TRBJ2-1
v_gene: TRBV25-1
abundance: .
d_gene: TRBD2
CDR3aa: CASSEASGLAAREQFF
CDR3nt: TGTGCCAGCAGTGAGGCTTCGGGACTAGCTGCCCGAGAGCAGTTCTTC

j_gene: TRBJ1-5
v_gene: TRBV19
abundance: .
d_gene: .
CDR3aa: CASTPRGGFNQPQHF
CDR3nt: TGTGCCAGTACCCCTAGGGGGGGTTTCAATCAGCCCCAGCATTTT

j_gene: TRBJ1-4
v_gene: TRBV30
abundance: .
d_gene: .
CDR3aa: CAWIEFGLRGEKLFF
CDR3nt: TGTGCCTGGATTGAATTTGGGCTCCGCGGGGAAAAACTGTTTTTT

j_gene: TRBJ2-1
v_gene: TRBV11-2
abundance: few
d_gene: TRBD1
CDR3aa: CASSPDRDEQFF
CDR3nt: TGTGCCAGCAGCCCGGACAGGGATGAGCAGTTCTTC

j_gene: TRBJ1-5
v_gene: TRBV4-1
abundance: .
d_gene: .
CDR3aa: CASSQRGVSNQPQHF
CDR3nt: TGCGCCAGCAGCCAACGGGGAGTTAGCAATCAGCCCCAGCATTTT

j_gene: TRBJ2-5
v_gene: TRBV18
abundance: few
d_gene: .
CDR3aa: CASSPQGKETQYF
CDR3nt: TGTGCCAGCTCACCACAGGGGAAAGAGACCCAGTACTTC

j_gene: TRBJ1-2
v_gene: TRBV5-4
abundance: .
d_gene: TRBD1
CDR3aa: CASSHRQGGNYGYTF
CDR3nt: TGTGCCAGCAGCCACCGACAGGGTGGTAACTATGGCTACACCTTC

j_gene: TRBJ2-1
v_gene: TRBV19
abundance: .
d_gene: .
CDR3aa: CASSPVRGPGDEQFF
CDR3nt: TGTGCCAGTAGCCCTGTTCGGGGCCCAGGGGATGAGCAGTTCTTC

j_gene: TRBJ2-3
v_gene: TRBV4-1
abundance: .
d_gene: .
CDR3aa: CASSQDSREGTQYF
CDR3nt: TGCGCCAGCAGCCAAGATTCGCGGGAAGGTACGCAGTATTTT

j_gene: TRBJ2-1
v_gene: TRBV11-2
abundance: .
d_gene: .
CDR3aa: CASSAYTSIHEQFF
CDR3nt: TGTGCCAGCAGCGCCTACACTAGCATCCATGAGCAGTTCTTC

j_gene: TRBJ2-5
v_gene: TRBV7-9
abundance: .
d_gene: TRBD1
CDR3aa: CASSLAGDSSYRGKTQYF
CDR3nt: TGTGCCAGCAGCTTAGCCGGGGACAGTTCCTACCGTGGAAAGACCCAGTACTTC

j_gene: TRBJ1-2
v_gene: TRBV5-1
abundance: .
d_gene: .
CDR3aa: CASSLAGQNYGYTF
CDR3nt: TGCGCCAGCAGCTTGGCAGGGCAGAACTATGGCTACACCTTC

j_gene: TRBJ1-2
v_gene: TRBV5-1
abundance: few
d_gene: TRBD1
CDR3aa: CASSLAQGAAYGYTF
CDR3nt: TGCGCCAGCAGCTTGGCGCAGGGGGCGGCCTATGGCTACACCTTC

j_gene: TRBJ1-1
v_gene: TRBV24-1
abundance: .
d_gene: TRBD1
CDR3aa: CATSDRGRHEAFF
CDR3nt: TGTGCCACCAGCGACAGGGGTAGGCATGAAGCTTTCTTT

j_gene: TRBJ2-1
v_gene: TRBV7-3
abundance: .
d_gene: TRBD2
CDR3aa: CASSSQTSGNEQFF
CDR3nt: TGTGCCAGCAGCTCCCAGACTAGCGGGAATGAGCAGTTCTTC

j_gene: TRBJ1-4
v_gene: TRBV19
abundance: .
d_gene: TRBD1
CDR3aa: CASRPGQGDNEKLFF
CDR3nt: TGTGCCAGTAGACCCGGACAGGGGGATAATGAAAAACTGTTTTTT

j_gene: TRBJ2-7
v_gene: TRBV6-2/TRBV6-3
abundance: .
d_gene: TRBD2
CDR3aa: CASSYSGGPYEQYF
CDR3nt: TGTGCCAGCAGTTATAGCGGGGGGCCCTACGAGCAGTACTTC

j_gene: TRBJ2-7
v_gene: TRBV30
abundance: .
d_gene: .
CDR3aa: CAWAGGAGGTYEQYF
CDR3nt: TGTGCCTGGGCGGGAGGAGCAGGGGGCACCTACGAGCAGTACTTC

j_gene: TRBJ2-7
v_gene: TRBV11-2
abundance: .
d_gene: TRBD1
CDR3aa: CASSTPTGGDLEQYF
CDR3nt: TGTGCCAGCAGCACTCCGACAGGGGGGGACTTAGAGCAGTACTTC

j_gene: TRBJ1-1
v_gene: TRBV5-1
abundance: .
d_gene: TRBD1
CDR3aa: CASGRTGDFAEAFF
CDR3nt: TGCGCCAGCGGGAGGACAGGGGATTTCGCTGAAGCTTTCTTT

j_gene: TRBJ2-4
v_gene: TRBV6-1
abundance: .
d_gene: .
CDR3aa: CASSDPPQGQKNIQYF
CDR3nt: TGTGCCAGCAGTGATCCCCCCCAGGGCCAAAAGAACATTCAGTACTTC

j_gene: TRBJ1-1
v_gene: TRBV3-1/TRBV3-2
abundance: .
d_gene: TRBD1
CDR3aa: CASSLGTGTEAFF
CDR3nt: TGTGCCAGCAGCCTTGGGACAGGGACTGAAGCTTTCTTT

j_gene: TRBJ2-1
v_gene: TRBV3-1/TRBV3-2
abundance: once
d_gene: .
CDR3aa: CASSQDLRYNEQFF
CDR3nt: TGTGCCAGCAGCCAAGATCTTCGCTACAATGAGCAGTTCTTC

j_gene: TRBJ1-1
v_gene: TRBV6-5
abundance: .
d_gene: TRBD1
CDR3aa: CASMEQGSTEAFF
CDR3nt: TGTGCCAGCATGGAACAGGGGAGCACTGAAGCTTTCTTT

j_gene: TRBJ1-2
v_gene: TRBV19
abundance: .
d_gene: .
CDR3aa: CASSIIQGRGSGGYTF
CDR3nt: TGTGCCAGTAGTATAATCCAGGGAAGGGGCTCCGGTGGCTACACCTTC

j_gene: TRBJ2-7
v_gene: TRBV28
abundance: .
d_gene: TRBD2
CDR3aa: CARGGLAGVEQYF
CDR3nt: TGTGCCAGGGGGGGACTAGCGGGAGTTGAGCAGTACTTC

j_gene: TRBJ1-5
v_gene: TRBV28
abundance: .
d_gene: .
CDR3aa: CASSFQQGWNQPQHF
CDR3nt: TGTGCCAGCAGTTTCCAACAGGGATGGAATCAGCCCCAGCATTTT

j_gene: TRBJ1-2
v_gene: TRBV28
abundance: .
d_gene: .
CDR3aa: CASRPPPGYGYTF
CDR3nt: TGTGCCAGCAGACCACCCCCCGGCTATGGCTACACCTTC

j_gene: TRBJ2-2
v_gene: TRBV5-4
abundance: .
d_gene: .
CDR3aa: CASSSRRGRDTGELFF
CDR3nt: TGTGCCAGCAGCTCAAGAAGGGGGAGGGACACCGGGGAGCTGTTTTTT

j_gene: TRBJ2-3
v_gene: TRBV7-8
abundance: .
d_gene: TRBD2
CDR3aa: CASSLLAASTDTQYF
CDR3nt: TGTGCCAGCAGCTTACTAGCGGCTTCCACAGATACGCAGTATTTT

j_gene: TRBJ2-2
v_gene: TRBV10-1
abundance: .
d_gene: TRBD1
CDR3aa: CASSDRPGQGATGELFF
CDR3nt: TGCGCCAGCAGTGACCGTCCCGGCCAGGGGGCGACCGGGGAGCTGTTTTTT

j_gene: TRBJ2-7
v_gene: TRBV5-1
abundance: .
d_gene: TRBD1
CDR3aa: CASSLGVGGQGKPYEQYF
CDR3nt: TGCGCCAGCAGCTTGGGGGTTGGTGGACAGGGGAAGCCCTACGAGCAGTACTTC

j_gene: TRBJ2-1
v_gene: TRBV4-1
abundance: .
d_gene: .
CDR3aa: CASSQETKISYNEQFF
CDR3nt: TGCGCCAGCAGCCAAGAAACTAAGATTTCCTACAATGAGCAGTTCTTC

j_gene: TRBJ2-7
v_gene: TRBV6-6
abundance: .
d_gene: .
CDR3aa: CASSPSTASYEQYF
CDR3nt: TGTGCCAGCAGTCCCTCGACAGCCTCCTACGAGCAGTACTTC

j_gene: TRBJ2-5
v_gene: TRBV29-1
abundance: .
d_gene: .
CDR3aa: CSVEDYTSETQYF
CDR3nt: TGCAGCGTTGAGGACTATACTTCGGAGACCCAGTACTTC

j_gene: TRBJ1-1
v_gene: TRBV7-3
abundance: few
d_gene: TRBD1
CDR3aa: CASSLAGGGTEAFF
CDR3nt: TGTGCCAGCAGCTTAGCAGGGGGCGGAACTGAAGCTTTCTTT

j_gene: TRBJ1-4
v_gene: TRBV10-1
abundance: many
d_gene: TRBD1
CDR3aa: CASPTSWRQGADEKLFF
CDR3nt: TGCGCCAGCCCAACCTCATGGAGACAGGGGGCTGATGAAAAACTGTTTTTT

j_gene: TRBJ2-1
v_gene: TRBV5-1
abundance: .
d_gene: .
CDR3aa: CASSSPKRSYNEQFF
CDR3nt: TGCGCCAGCAGCTCCCCGAAGCGCTCCTACAATGAGCAGTTCTTC

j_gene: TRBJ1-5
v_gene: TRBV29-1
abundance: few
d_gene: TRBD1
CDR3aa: CSVGGTGAQPQHF
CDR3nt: TGCAGCGTTGGGGGGACAGGGGCCCAGCCCCAGCATTTT

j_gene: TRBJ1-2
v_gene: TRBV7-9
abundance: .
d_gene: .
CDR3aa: CASSLQGLDYGYTF
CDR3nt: TGTGCCAGCAGTTTACAGGGTCTAGACTATGGCTACACCTTC

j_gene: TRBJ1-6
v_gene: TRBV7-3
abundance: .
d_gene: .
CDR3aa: CASSPPDISYNSPLHF
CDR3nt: TGTGCCAGCAGCCCACCCGACATCTCCTATAATTCACCCCTCCACTTT

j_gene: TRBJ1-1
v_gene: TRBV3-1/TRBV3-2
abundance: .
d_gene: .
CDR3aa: CASSQGHRNTEAFF
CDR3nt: TGTGCCAGCAGCCAAGGACACAGGAACACTGAAGCTTTCTTT

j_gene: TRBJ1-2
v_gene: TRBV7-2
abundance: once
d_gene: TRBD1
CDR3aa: CASSLSGGYGYTF
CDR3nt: TGTGCCAGCAGCCTCTCAGGGGGCTATGGCTACACCTTC

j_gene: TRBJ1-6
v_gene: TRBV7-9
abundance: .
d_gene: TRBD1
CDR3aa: CASSPSGTGLSPLHF
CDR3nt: TGTGCCAGCAGCCCCTCCGGGACAGGTCTCTCACCCCTCCACTTT